The rows below give T cell receptor beta chains drawn from one sample of a study of T cells after yellow fever vaccination. TCRdb fed the 5' RACE reads into MiXCR, producing one record per CDR3 protein. The sample holds more than 65,000 distinct CDR3 sequences, about 14% seen once. Here the sequenced sample was CD8+ T cells not binding an NS4B(214-222) dextramer, sorted from PBMCs, taken about 21 days after the first yellow fever vaccination. The receptors derive from a man between 18 and 35 years old who received the YFV17D yellow fever vaccine. Each CDR3 is given with its conserved first and last residue. D genes are given only for firm matches. The size field is filled for only some rows; it gives once, few, many or a size class.

clone_size	d_call	v_call	j_call	cdr3_nt	cdr3_aa
.	TRBD1	TRBV7-9	TRBJ2-2	TGTGTCGCGGACAGGGGGCGTTCCGGGGAGCTGTTTTTT	CVADRGRSGELFF
few	.	TRBV19	TRBJ2-5	TGTGCCAGTAGTTTTACAGGGTCGCAAGAGACCCAGTACTTC	CASSFTGSQETQYF
.	.	TRBV13	TRBJ2-5	TGTGCCAGCAGCTTCGGGGGCGAAGAGACCCAGTACTTC	CASSFGGEETQYF
.	.	TRBV5-6	TRBJ2-1	TGTGCCAGCAGCCCCTGCGGGGGCGTTGAGCAGTTCTTC	CASSPCGGVEQFF
.	.	TRBV12-3/TRBV12-4	TRBJ2-5	TGTGCCAGCAGTTTAGAGACGGGTAACCAAGAGACCCAGTACTTC	CASSLETGNQETQYF
few	.	TRBV12-3/TRBV12-4	TRBJ1-5	TGTGCCAGCAGCGAATTAGGGCAGCCCCAGCATTTT	CASSELGQPQHF
few	.	TRBV20-1	TRBJ2-7	TGCAGTGCTACAGGGCTCGGGCAGGGGTACGAGCAGTACTTC	CSATGLGQGYEQYF
few	TRBD2	TRBV7-6	TRBJ2-1	TGTGCCAGCAGCTTAAGGAGCGGGGGGGCCGATGAGCAGTTCTTC	CASSLRSGGADEQFF
.	TRBD1	TRBV6-1	TRBJ1-3	TGTGCCAGCAGACCTGGACAGGGGGCTAACACCATATATTTT	CASRPGQGANTIYF
few	.	TRBV20-1	TRBJ1-6	TGCAGTGCTAGAGATGAACAGGGATTTTCACCCCTCCACTTT	CSARDEQGFSPLHF
.	TRBD2	TRBV27	TRBJ2-7	TGTGCCAGCAGTTTGGGGGGGACCTACGAGCAGTACTTC	CASSLGGTYEQYF
.	.	TRBV5-1	TRBJ2-3	TGCGCCAGCAGCTTGGAAGTAAAGGAGGCAGATACGCAGTATTTT	CASSLEVKEADTQYF
many	.	TRBV27	TRBJ2-1	TGTGCCAGCAGTTTATTTGGTTCCTACAATGAGCAGTTCTTC	CASSLFGSYNEQFF
few	TRBD1	TRBV20-1	TRBJ1-1	TGCAGTGCTAGAGATCCCGAACAGGGGGAGGGGTACCACACTGAAGCTTTCTTT	CSARDPEQGEGYHTEAFF
.	.	TRBV12-5	TRBJ1-5	TGTGCTAGTGGTTTTGGTCAGCCCCAGCATTTT	CASGFGQPQHF
few	.	TRBV6-1	TRBJ1-5	TGTGCCAGCAGCGGGGAGACAGTTAGCAATCAGCCCCAGCATTTT	CASSGETVSNQPQHF
few	.	TRBV2	TRBJ2-1	TGTGCCAATCCCTGGACAGCCGCAGGGGAGCAGTTCTTC	CANPWTAAGEQFF
few	.	TRBV6-5	TRBJ1-6	TGTGCCAGCAGTTACCTTCTTACGGCAGGGAATTCACCCCTCCACTTT	CASSYLLTAGNSPLHF
few	.	TRBV4-1	TRBJ1-6	TGCGCCAGCAGCCAAGGAACGGAGTATAATTCACCCCTCCACTTT	CASSQGTEYNSPLHF
few	TRBD2	TRBV5-1	TRBJ2-1	TGCGCCAGCAGTTCTTCCAGCGGGGGTTTCAATGAGCAGTTCTTC	CASSSSSGGFNEQFF
few	.	TRBV7-9	TRBJ1-6	TGTGCCAGCAGCTTAAGGGACCGATATAATTCACCCCTCCACTTT	CASSLRDRYNSPLHF
few	.	TRBV24-1	TRBJ2-1	TGTGCCACCAGTGATTTGATGGCCAATGAGCAGTTCTTC	CATSDLMANEQFF
.	.	TRBV27	TRBJ2-1	TGTGCCAGCAGTTTAGCGGGGCTCTACAATGAGCAGTTCTTC	CASSLAGLYNEQFF
.	TRBD2	TRBV7-7	TRBJ2-3	TGTGCCAGCAGCCAGCGGGGGGCCACAGATACGCAGTATTTT	CASSQRGATDTQYF
.	.	TRBV18	TRBJ2-2	TGTGCCAGCTCACGAGACGACACCGGGGAGCTGTTTTTT	CASSRDDTGELFF
once	.	TRBV6-1	TRBJ2-3	TGTGCCAGCAGTGAAGTTGAGGGTCTAGCAGATACGCAGTATTTT	CASSEVEGLADTQYF
few	.	TRBV30	TRBJ2-7	TGTGCCTGGAGTGTTGGGGCCGAGCAGTACTTC	CAWSVGAEQYF
few	TRBD1	TRBV6-4	TRBJ2-1	TGTGCCAGCAGTATGTCCCAACAGGGGGCAAACCCCTACAATGAGCAGTTCTTC	CASSMSQQGANPYNEQFF